Sequencing of this TCR beta chain was carried out in a study of blood T cell repertoires in COVID-19. In the study overall: The United States, Italy and Spain provided the acute and convalescent COVID-19 samples. The cDNA or gDNA used as material had been derived from T cells, B-cell-depleted T cells, or PBMCs.

This CDR3 region has 16 residues. Germline CDR1 reads SGHNT; CDR2 reads YYREEE (reference sequence). The J segment lost 1 base and the V segment lost 3 bases, leaving 6 bases of the junction unmatched. Original data processing: Amplification of reference gene primers provided the estimated nucleated cell counts. Produced via immunoSEQ multiplex PCR; TCRdb's table is partial and in-frame only. V and J calls plus clone size are reproduced from that table; the DNA served to infer D and trimming. The sample has fewer than 100,000 clones; around 87% are singletons. The receptor was isolated from a human donor with acute or convalescent COVID-19. The donor label of this sample is uncertain. V and J are TRBV5-4 and TRBJ2-7, with 11 positions matching TRBD1. Sequenced input: peripheral blood. This chain's CDR3 is CASSSGTGGTSYEQYF. As DNA, the CDR3 is TGTGCCAGCAGCTCTGGGACAGGGGGGACTTCCTACGAGCAGTACTTC.